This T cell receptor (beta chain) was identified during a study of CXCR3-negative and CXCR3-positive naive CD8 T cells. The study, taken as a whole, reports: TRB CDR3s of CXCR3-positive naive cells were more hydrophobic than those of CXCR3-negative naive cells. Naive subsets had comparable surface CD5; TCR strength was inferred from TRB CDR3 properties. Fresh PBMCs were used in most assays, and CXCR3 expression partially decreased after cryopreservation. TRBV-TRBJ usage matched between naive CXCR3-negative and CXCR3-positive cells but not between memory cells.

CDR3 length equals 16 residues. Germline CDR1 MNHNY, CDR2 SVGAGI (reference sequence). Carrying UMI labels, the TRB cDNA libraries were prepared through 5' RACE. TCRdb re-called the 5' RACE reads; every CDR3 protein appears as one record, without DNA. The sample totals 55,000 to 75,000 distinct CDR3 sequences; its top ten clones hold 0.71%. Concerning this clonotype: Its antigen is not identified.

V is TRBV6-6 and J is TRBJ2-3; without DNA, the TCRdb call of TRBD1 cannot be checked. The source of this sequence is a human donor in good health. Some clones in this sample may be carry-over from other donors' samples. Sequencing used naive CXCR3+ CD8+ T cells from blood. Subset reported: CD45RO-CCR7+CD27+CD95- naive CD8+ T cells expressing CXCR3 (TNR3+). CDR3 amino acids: CASRDTGLLSTDTQYF.